This is a list of T cell receptor beta chains from one sample in a study of molecular identifiers for immune sequencing clone quantification. MiXCR, applied by TCRdb to the PCR reads, yields one record per CDR3 protein. The profile shows around 460,000 distinct CDR3 sequences, around 25% of them singletons. Sequencing was carried out using naive CD8+ T cells from blood, with Jurkat cell RNA spiked in. Every receptor here comes from a human donor in good health. Some libraries in this study had Jurkat cell RNA spiked in. Each CDR3 is given with its conserved first and last residue. Each record gives: D gene, clone size, V gene, J gene, CDR3 DNA, CDR3 protein. A D gene is named only where the DNA matches it firmly. For some rows the clone size is stated as once, few or many, or as a class when expanded; others skip it.

d_call: TRBD2; clone_size: few; v_call: TRBV29-1; j_call: TRBJ2-2; cdr3_nt: TGCAGCGTTGATCAAGGGGGACTGACTAGCGGGAGGGCCGCAAACACCGGGGAGCTGTTTTTT; cdr3_aa: CSVDQGGLTSGRAANTGELFF
d_call: NA; clone_size: many; v_call: TRBV14; j_call: TRBJ2-7; cdr3_nt: TGTGCCAGCAGCCAAGCCTACGAGCAGTACTTC; cdr3_aa: CASSQAYEQYF
d_call: NA; clone_size: many; v_call: TRBV12-5; j_call: TRBJ2-7; cdr3_nt: TGTGCTAGTGGTTTGGGGGGTACCTACGAGCAGTACTTC; cdr3_aa: CASGLGGTYEQYF
d_call: NA; clone_size: many; v_call: TRBV12-5; j_call: TRBJ2-5; cdr3_nt: TGTGCTAGTGGTTTGGTCCCGGACAGACAAGAGACCCAGTACTTC; cdr3_aa: CASGLVPDRQETQYF
d_call: NA; clone_size: many; v_call: TRBV4-3; j_call: TRBJ2-7; cdr3_nt: TGCGCCAGCAGCCAAGGGGCAGGCTACTACGAGCAGTACTTC; cdr3_aa: CASSQGAGYYEQYF
d_call: NA; clone_size: many; v_call: TRBV28; j_call: TRBJ2-7; cdr3_nt: TGTGCCAGCAGTTTTAGGGGCGAGCAGTACTTC; cdr3_aa: CASSFRGEQYF
d_call: TRBD2; clone_size: many; v_call: TRBV28; j_call: TRBJ2-3; cdr3_nt: TGTGCCAGCAACAACCTTCAGCGGGAGCCGAACACAGATACGCAGTATTTT; cdr3_aa: CASNNLQREPNTDTQYF
d_call: TRBD1; clone_size: NA; v_call: TRBV5-6; j_call: TRBJ2-5; cdr3_nt: TGTGCCAGCAGCCCCCCCGGGGTAGGGGGCCACGAGACCCAGTACTTC; cdr3_aa: CASSPPGVGGHETQYF
d_call: TRBD2; clone_size: few; v_call: TRBV20-1; j_call: TRBJ2-7; cdr3_nt: TGCAGTGCTAGAGCTTGGGCGGGAGGGCCCTACGAGCAGTACTTC; cdr3_aa: CSARAWAGGPYEQYF
d_call: NA; clone_size: NA; v_call: TRBV19; j_call: TRBJ1-1; cdr3_nt: TGTGCCGGTAGTATAGGTGGGTGGACTGAAGCTTTCTTT; cdr3_aa: CAGSIGGWTEAFF
d_call: TRBD2; clone_size: few; v_call: TRBV7-2; j_call: TRBJ2-5; cdr3_nt: TGTGCCAGCAGCGCGCTACTAGCGGGGAGGGAGACCCAGTACTTC; cdr3_aa: CASSALLAGRETQYF
d_call: NA; clone_size: many; v_call: TRBV29-1; j_call: TRBJ2-7; cdr3_nt: TGCAGCGTTGAAATAGTTGGGGTGGAAACCTACGAGCAGTACTTC; cdr3_aa: CSVEIVGVETYEQYF
d_call: NA; clone_size: NA; v_call: TRBV7-8; j_call: TRBJ2-3; cdr3_nt: TGTGCCAGCAGCCGAGAGGCGGCTAGCACAGATACGCAGTATTTT; cdr3_aa: CASSREAASTDTQYF